This record looks at one TCR beta chain sequence and its context. This clone was recorded many times. There is no known antigen for this receptor. Base qualities are missing; no much larger clone stands one base away. The data were obtained in a study of blood T cell repertoires in COVID-19 (dated by TCRdb to about 2020). Study-wide context: Collaborator samples came from the United States, Italy and Spain and covered acute and convalescent phases of COVID-19. The material from the prospective study consisted of cDNA or gDNA derived from T cells, B-cell-depleted T cells, or PBMCs. The dataset comprised deeply sampled blood TCRbeta repertoires from subjects exposed to, actively infected with, or recovered from COVID-19. The repertoires were released in a freely available public database intended as a resource for research on the immune response to SARS-CoV-2. The samples were drawn from the first 160 participants of the ongoing ImmuneRACE study and from 1,254 subjects provided by 6 global collaborators. Sample metadata almost always included a de-identified subject ID, COVID-19 status, age in years and sex. Where available, HLA class I and class II types were obtained from metadata supplied by the sample provider rather than from assay-based typing.

Its CDR3 holds 15 amino acids, cysteine through phenylalanine. This entry keeps only the CDR3 DNA: 45 bases, framed from base 1. For this chain, trimming is 0 bases at the V end and 9 bases at the J end, and the number of junction bases without a gene match is 9. CDR1 SGHDT and CDR2 YYEEEE were looked up in the germline V gene. TCRbeta CDR3 regions were amplified from genomic DNA using the immunoSEQ Assay, a bias-controlled multiplex PCR. The original methods were these. The number of nucleated cells in each sample was estimated from the amplification of reference gene primers within the assay. Sequence reads were collapsed and filtered to measure the absolute abundance of every unique TCRbeta CDR3 rearrangement. For each sample, productive Simpson clonality was calculated as the square root of Simpson's diversity index across productive rearrangements. Sourced from immuneACCESS, this table was stored by TCRdb with only in-frame sequences that have V and J called. A share of the clones is absent; for the studies checked, an unresolved V gene accounts for under half, and the remainder has no known explanation. V and J calls and clone size follow that table, whereas D and trimming were derived from the DNA. The sample table shows about 300,000 clones, and about four fifths are seen once. The ten largest clonotypes hold about 1.6% of the sample.

Paper-wide results and their limitations: How much clinical and demographic metadata was included differed by source and by participant, and the metadata was provided uncurated.

At one collaborating source in Seattle, patients were enrolled during active infection and were followed longitudinally through the course of disease. Whole blood was collected in K2EDTA tubes by collaborating institutions according to the institutions' own protocols. For TCRbeta analysis, collaborators shipped samples as frozen whole blood, isolated PBMCs, or DNA extracted from either of those sample types. The rearranged segments are TRBV5-6 and TRBJ2-5; 9 junctional bases match TRBD1. Sequenced: peripheral blood. The sequence came from a human donor with COVID-19, enrolled during active disease. The donor label of this sample is uncertain. The encoded CDR3 is CASSLAPGQGMAQYF. The bases are TGTGCCAGCAGCTTGGCCCCGGGACAGGGTATGGCCCAGTACTTC.